These 24 T cell receptor beta chains originate from one sample sequenced in a study of post-analysis software for immune sequencing data (dated by TCRdb to the mid-2010s). Libraries were built with PCR. The sample was run on an Illumina HiSeq 2500. Unique molecular identifiers were incorporated into TCR beta cDNA libraries to reduce PCR and sequencing biases. In TCRdb, the public reads were trimmed at Q25 with fastp and aligned with MiXCR, with productive beta chains retained. Here each entry gathers all rows of one CDR3 protein and keeps the most common genes and DNA. This sample lists roughly 540,000 distinct CDR3 sequences; 30% to 40% were detected once. Clones ranked in the top ten supply 4.5% to 7.5% of the sample. Their recognized antigens are unknown. Beyond this particular receptor, the publication reports: Significantly higher frequencies in patients than in controls were found for about five TRBV segments, including TRBV5-6, TRBV5-1 and TRBV20-1.

Sequencing was carried out using blood. Source of these receptors: a girl aged 2-17 years with multiple sclerosis.

The chain employs TRBV28 and TRBJ2-4; D remains ambiguous. The length of the CDR3 is 14 residues. Germline V gene sequence: CDR1 MDHEN, CDR2 SYDVKM. Trimming left V 1 base short and J 0 bases short, with 4 bases between. CDR3 loop: CASSLSIAKNIQYF. In DNA form, the CDR3 reads TGTGCCAGCAGTTTATCCATAGCCAAAAACATTCAGTACTTC.

This chain connects TRBV5-5 to TRBJ1-5; D call uncertain. Germline V gives CDR1 SGHKS, CDR2 YYEKEE (reference sequence). CDR3 length: 14 amino acids. Trimming removed 0 bases at V and 0 bases at J, with 4 bases between. CDR3 sequence (DNA): TGTGCCAGCAGCTTGGATTATAGCAATCAGCCCCAGCATTTT. Translating gives CASSLDYSNQPQHF.

As regards this clonotype: One junction end disagrees with the germline gene, perhaps due to a read error. The chain couples TRBV14 to TRBJ2-3; D unresolved. Per the germline V gene, CDR1 is SGHDN and CDR2 is FVKESK. The CDR3 covers 12 residues. CDR3 sequence (DNA): TGCGCCAGCAGCCAAGTTTCGGATACGCAGTATTTT. This gives the protein CASSQVSDTQYF.

The genes are TRBV6-1 and TRBJ2-1, with no clear D. CDR3 length equals 13 residues. Trimming pared 5 bases from V and 5 bases from J, leaving 10 bases between. Germline CDR1 is MNHNS and CDR2 is SASEGT. CDR3 DNA: TGTGCCAGCAGTTCACGACACGACAATGAGCAGTTCTTC. This encodes CASSSRHDNEQFF.

The chain joins TRBV12-3 or TRBV12-4 to TRBJ2-1; D is possibly TRBD1 or TRBD2 (5 bases each). V was pared by 3 bases and J by 0 bases, with 18 bases between. This CDR3 is built from 18 residues. This CDR3 reads CASSLNPGPATSYNEQFF. The CDR3 nucleotides are TGTGCCAGCAGTTTGAACCCGGGGCCCGCCACCTCCTACAATGAGCAGTTCTTC.

This clonotype has only a few counts. Written as DNA, the CDR3 is TGTGCCATAGTATCCGGGACGGGGACCTACGAGCAGTACTTC. Its translation is CAIVSGTGTYEQYF. The rearrangement joins TRBV10-3 to TRBJ2-7; D may correspond to TRBD1 or TRBD2 (5 bases each). Germline V gives CDR1 ENHRY, CDR2 SYGVKD. V lost 9 bases and J 2 bases, leaving 17 bases between the germline ends. CDR3 size: 14 residues.

This clonotype appeared once. The chain joins TRBV3-1 to TRBJ2-2, with D possibly being TRBD2 (7 bases). The CDR3 is 18 residues long. CDR1 and CDR2 (germline): LGHDT, YNNKEL (reference sequence). The V gene lost 0 bases and the J gene lost 1 base, with 15 bases spanning the gap. CDR3 residues: CASSQEPGGGMNTGELFF. CDR3 nucleotide sequence: TGTGCCAGCAGCCAAGAACCGGGGGGCGGCATGAACACCGGGGAGCTGTTTTTT.

This clonotype turned up a few times. The gene calls are TRBV7-9 and TRBJ2-5; D not certain. Germline CDR1 and CDR2: SEHNR and FQNEAQ (reference sequence). The CDR3 is made up of 11 amino acids. V shed 7 bases and J shed 5 bases, with 8 bases lying between them. The CDR3 DNA reads TGTGCCAGCATTACGGATGAGACCCAGTACTTC. Its protein product is CASITDETQYF.

This chain uses TRBV6-4 with TRBJ1-2; no clear D. CDR3 length equals 12 residues. Germline assignment: CDR1 MRHNA and CDR2 SNTAGT. The germline V and J ends were trimmed by 7 bases and 7 bases, with 13 bases remaining between them. The CDR3 nucleotides are TGTGCCAGCAAAGACGGTGTTCGTGGCTACACCTTC. As protein: CASKDGVRGYTF.

The V call is TRBV10-3, the J call TRBJ2-5; weak D call: TRBD1 (7 bases). V was clipped by 2 bases and J by 3 bases, with 19 bases between them. Germline V gives CDR1 ENHRY, CDR2 SYGVKD. This CDR3 region has 17 residues. The CDR3 region has the DNA TGTGCCATCAGTGAGCCTGAGGGGGCGCGGGAAAAAGAGACCCAGTACTTC. Translating it yields CAISEPEGAREKETQYF.

This clonotype has only a few counts. This sequence joins TRBV12-3 or TRBV12-4 and TRBJ1-5; D ambiguous. The V end was cut by 5 bases, the J end by 0 bases, with 11 bases between. The CDR3 has 15 amino acids. The CDR3 nucleotides read TGTGCCAGCAGTCCCTCGGACGGTAGCAATCAGCCCCAGCATTTT. Protein: CASSPSDGSNQPQHF.

The chain has TRBV5-1 and TRBJ2-5, with 9 bases identical to TRBD1. V lost 5 bases, J lost 4 bases, and 9 bases stayed unmatched. Germline CDR1 is SGHRS and CDR2 is YFSETQ. The CDR3 runs to 15 residues. This chain's CDR3 is CASSFPQGAGETQYF. The CDR3 DNA reads TGCGCCAGCAGTTTTCCACAGGGGGCTGGAGAGACCCAGTACTTC.

This chain links TRBV12-3 or TRBV12-4 with TRBJ2-5, with D maybe TRBD2 (7 bases). This CDR3 spans 16 amino acids. Trimming took 5 bases from V and 11 from J, leaving 27 bases between them. The CDR3 reads CASSPPGRGPPVEQYF. The CDR3 DNA reads as TGTGCCAGCAGTCCCCCCGGGCGGGGGCCCCCAGTTGAGCAGTACTTC.

The chain is built from TRBV5-6 and TRBJ2-3; D not certain. Germline CDR1 and CDR2: SGHDT and YYEEEE. V lost 4 bases to trimming and J lost 2 bases, with 17 bases between them. This CDR3 has 16 amino acids. The CDR3, as DNA: TGTGCCAGCAGCCCGGCTTTAGGCCTCCTCACAGATACGCAGTATTTT. Translation gives CASSPALGLLTDTQYF.

This clonotype was recorded only once. The chain links TRBV7-2 to TRBJ1-4; maybe TRBD1 (6 bases). Trimming shortened V by 5 bases and J by 14 bases, and 15 bases separated the two germline ends. This CDR3 is 12 amino acids long. CDR1 and CDR2 (germline): SGHTA, FQGNSA. The CDR3 sequence: CASSTGTSRLFF. In DNA form, the CDR3 reads TGTGCCAGCAGCACTGGGACAAGCCGCCTGTTTTTT.

V usage is TRBV7-2 and J usage is TRBJ2-1, with D uncertain. This CDR3 has 13 amino acids. Germline lookup yields CDR1 SGHTA and CDR2 FQGNSA. V was cut by 4 bases and J by 7 bases, with 11 bases left in between. The CDR3 sequence is CASSSRLPNEQFF. CDR3 nucleotide sequence: TGTGCCAGCAGCTCCAGACTCCCTAATGAGCAGTTCTTC.

This clonotype was observed a few times. The V call is TRBV28, the J call TRBJ2-5; 12 bases align to TRBD1. The ends lost 4 bases at V and 0 bases at J; junction bases unmatched: 12. The CDR3 covers 19 residues. Germline CDR1 MDHEN, CDR2 SYDVKM. The CDR3 DNA follows: TGTGCCAGCAGTTCTCCGGGACAGGGGGCCCGATTTGACCAAGAGACCCAGTACTTC. This sequence encodes CASSSPGQGARFDQETQYF.

The CDR3 nucleotides read TGTGCCAGCAGCTTCCTACTAGCGGGGCAGGAGACCCAGTACTTC. Amino acid sequence: CASSFLLAGQETQYF. The chain employs TRBV9 and TRBJ2-5; 10 positions agree with TRBD2. Germline CDR1 is SGDLS and CDR2 is YYNGEE. Trimming at V came to 4 bases and at J to 5 bases, leaving 8 bases not matched to a gene. The CDR3 consists of 15 residues.

V gene TRBV5-5 combines with J gene TRBJ1-5; D might be TRBD1 (6 bases). Germline CDR1 is SGHKS and CDR2 is YYEKEE (reference sequence). The CDR3 is 15 amino acids. Between the trimmed V and J ends, which lost 3 bases and 3 bases, there was a span of 13 bases. CDR3: CASSYLGQNNQPQHF. Here the CDR3 DNA reads TGTGCCAGCAGCTACCTAGGACAGAACAATCAGCCCCAGCATTTT.

This sequence joins TRBV9 and TRBJ1-1; TRBD1 agrees at 7 bases. The CDR3 covers 15 residues. Trimming cost V 4 bases and J 1 base; bases outside gene matches: 7. The germline CDR1 and CDR2 sequences are SGDLS and YYNGEE. The CDR3 DNA reads TGTGCCAGCAGCCTAAAGGGGGCGGAGAACACTGAAGCTTTCTTT. Translated, it gives CASSLKGAENTEAFF.

This clonotype was seen many times. V usage is TRBV29-1 and J usage is TRBJ1-2; possible D gene TRBD1, 5 bases. The CDR3 runs 12 residues. Germline lookup yields CDR1 SQVTM and CDR2 ANQGSEA. V dropped 6 bases and J dropped 4 bases, with 12 bases sitting between them. The CDR3 protein is CSVSRDSYGYTF. The DNA for the CDR3 is TGCAGCGTGTCCAGGGATTCCTATGGCTACACCTTC.

The CDR3 bases are TGTGCCAGCAGGGACCTTAGCACAGATACGCAGTATTTT. The encoded protein is CASRDLSTDTQYF. J is TRBJ2-3 and V is TRBV12-3 or TRBV12-4; D gene uncertain. V was trimmed by 6 bases and J by 0 bases, leaving 7 bases between them. This CDR3 comprises 13 residues.

This clonotype has just a few counts. The rearrangement joins TRBV7-9 to TRBJ2-3, with 10 bases that match TRBD2. The CDR3 extends over 15 amino acids. Germline assignment: CDR1 SEHNR and CDR2 FQNEAQ (reference sequence). The CDR3 loop reads CAAGASGGPGDTQYF. The CDR3 coding sequence is TGTGCTGCGGGGGCTAGCGGGGGTCCGGGAGATACGCAGTATTTT.

This clonotype turned up a few times. This chain connects TRBV3-1 to TRBJ2-7; D possibly corresponds to TRBD2 (5 bases). Trimming removed 3 bases from V and 3 bases from J, with 12 bases in between. The CDR3 length is 14 residues. Germline CDR1 and CDR2: LGHDT and YNNKEL (reference sequence). CDR3 DNA: TGTGCCAGCAGCCACGAGGGCCCCTACTACGAGCAGTACTTC. It is translated as CASSHEGPYYEQYF.